Below, one T cell receptor beta chain is given with its context. Its antigen is still unknown. The data were obtained in a study of OX40 agonist ivuxolimab in advanced cancers. About the study: Hepatocellular carcinoma, melanoma, renal cell or head and neck cancer affected the dose-escalation patients.

Study outcomes and limitations: Which antigen the expanded peripheral T cells recognized is unknown. Patients who responded partially at 0.1-3.0 mg/kg showed clonal expansion ranking among the lowest.

Only in-frame clones appear in the TCRdb table, and some are missing; sequencing was by immunoSEQ multiplex PCR. The data contain about 77,000 clones, roughly 91% of them singletons. The clonotype was recovered from an adult with an advanced solid tumor such as melanoma, head and neck, liver or kidney cancer. The sequences come from CD4+ or CD8+ T cells sorted from blood, collected in a trial of the OX40 agonist ivuxolimab.

The CDR3 DNA sequence: TGTGCCAGCAGCGTAGCGGGACAGGGGGCGGGTGGGACTGAAGCTTTCTTT. Its protein product is CASSVAGQGAGGTEAFF. The chain couples TRBV9 to TRBJ1-1; TRBD1 agrees at 12 bases. The CDR3 extends over 17 amino acids. V trimming: 0 bases; J trimming: 5 bases; junction bases outside the gene matches: 8. The germline V gene has CDR1 SGDLS and CDR2 YYNGEE.